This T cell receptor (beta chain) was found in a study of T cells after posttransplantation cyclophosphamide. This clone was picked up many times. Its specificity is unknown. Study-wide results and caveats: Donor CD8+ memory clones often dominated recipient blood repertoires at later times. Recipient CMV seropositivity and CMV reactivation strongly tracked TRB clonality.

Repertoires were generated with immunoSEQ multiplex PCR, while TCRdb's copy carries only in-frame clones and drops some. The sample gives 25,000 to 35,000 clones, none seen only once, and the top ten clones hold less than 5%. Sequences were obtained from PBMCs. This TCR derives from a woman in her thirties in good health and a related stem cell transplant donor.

CDR3: CASRTTGLGETQYF. CDR3 DNA: TGTGCCAGCAGGACGACAGGGTTAGGAGAGACCCAGTACTTC. This chain connects TRBV12-3 or TRBV12-4 to TRBJ2-5, with 7 bases fitting TRBD1. The CDR3 runs 14 residues. The J segment lost 4 bases and the V segment lost 6 bases, leaving 8 bases of the junction unmatched.